The rows below give T cell receptor beta chains drawn from one sample of a study of control samples from healthy donors and cancer patients. Sequencing used immunoSEQ multiplex PCR; TCRdb keeps in-frame clones, though not all of them. The sample consists of under 80,000 clones, roughly 93% of them appearing once. Material: blood. Receptors originate from a woman aged 25-40 years in good health. The CDR3 runs from the conserved cysteine through the conserved F or W. Each record gives: CDR3 protein, CDR3 DNA, clone size, J gene, D gene, V gene. D genes are given only for firm matches. Size tells how often a clone was seen (once, few, many) or the class of an expanded clone, and some rows leave it out.

CDR3 protein: CASSRKPSNQPQHF
CDR3 DNA: TGTGCCAGCAGCAGAAAACCGAGCAATCAGCCCCAGCATTTT
clone size: .
J gene: TRBJ1-5
D gene: .
V gene: TRBV6-5

CDR3 protein: CASRPGQGALGYGYTF
CDR3 DNA: TGCGCCAGCAGACCGGGACAGGGGGCCCTAGGCTATGGCTACACCTTC
clone size: few
J gene: TRBJ1-2
D gene: TRBD1
V gene: TRBV5-1

CDR3 protein: CASKVSKVRDTHTEAFF
CDR3 DNA: TGTGCCAGTAAAGTAAGTAAGGTTCGGGACACCCACACTGAAGCTTTCTTT
clone size: .
J gene: TRBJ1-1
D gene: .
V gene: TRBV19

CDR3 protein: CATSRDLTAFSGNTIYF
CDR3 DNA: TGTGCCACCAGCAGAGATCTTACAGCCTTCTCTGGAAACACCATATATTTT
clone size: .
J gene: TRBJ1-3
D gene: .
V gene: TRBV15

CDR3 protein: CASSLKGRRRSYNSPLHF
CDR3 DNA: TGTGCCAGCAGTTTAAAGGGCAGGCGTCGCTCCTATAATTCACCCCTCCACTTT
clone size: .
J gene: TRBJ1-6
D gene: .
V gene: TRBV28

CDR3 protein: CASSTQGGSGNTIYF
CDR3 DNA: TGTGCCAGTAGTACACAAGGGGGCTCTGGAAACACCATATATTTT
clone size: .
J gene: TRBJ1-3
D gene: .
V gene: TRBV19

CDR3 protein: CASSRKAADLNTEAFF
CDR3 DNA: TGTGCCAGCAGCCGAAAGGCGGCAGACCTGAACACTGAAGCTTTCTTT
clone size: few
J gene: TRBJ1-1
D gene: .
V gene: TRBV7-8

CDR3 protein: CASSAGNLYGYTF
CDR3 DNA: TGTGCCAGCAGCGCCGGGAACCTCTATGGCTACACCTTC
clone size: .
J gene: TRBJ1-2
D gene: .
V gene: TRBV14

CDR3 protein: CAWSVLTGEKLFF
CDR3 DNA: TGTGCCTGGAGTGTCCTAACCGGAGAAAAACTGTTTTTT
clone size: once
J gene: TRBJ1-4
D gene: .
V gene: TRBV30

CDR3 protein: CASRHSGGTDTQYF
CDR3 DNA: TGTGCCAGCAGACACAGCGGAGGCACAGATACGCAGTATTTT
clone size: once
J gene: TRBJ2-3
D gene: .
V gene: TRBV3-1/TRBV3-2

CDR3 protein: CASRLGKDQPQHF
CDR3 DNA: TGTGCCAGCAGACTCGGTAAGGATCAGCCCCAGCATTTT
clone size: .
J gene: TRBJ1-5
D gene: .
V gene: TRBV6-5

CDR3 protein: CASSLRGGTTEAFF
CDR3 DNA: TGTGCCAGCAGCTTGAGGGGGGGAACCACTGAAGCTTTCTTT
clone size: once
J gene: TRBJ1-1
D gene: .
V gene: TRBV5-7

CDR3 protein: CSVELGFPVYGYTF
CDR3 DNA: TGCAGCGTTGAATTGGGTTTTCCGGTCTATGGCTACACCTTC
clone size: .
J gene: TRBJ1-2
D gene: .
V gene: TRBV29-1

CDR3 protein: CASSVGGGDSNQPQHF
CDR3 DNA: TGTGCCAGCAGCGTAGGGGGCGGGGATAGCAATCAGCCCCAGCATTTT
clone size: once
J gene: TRBJ1-5
D gene: .
V gene: TRBV9

CDR3 protein: CASRRGGRDTEAFF
CDR3 DNA: TGTGCCAGCAGGAGAGGAGGTAGGGACACTGAAGCTTTCTTT
clone size: .
J gene: TRBJ1-1
D gene: .
V gene: TRBV7-9

CDR3 protein: CASSTGGRVNTEAFF
CDR3 DNA: TGTGCCAGCTCGACAGGGGGCAGAGTGAACACTGAAGCTTTCTTT
clone size: once
J gene: TRBJ1-1
D gene: TRBD1
V gene: TRBV18